A single sample gave rise to the 6 T cell receptor beta chains below, sequenced in a study of T cells in Graves' hyperthyroidism and ophthalmopathy. Amplification targeted TCR beta CDR3 regions from RNA transcripts. TCR CDR3 underwent first-round RT-PCR with the HTBI primer set. TCRdb re-derived calls from the multiplex PCR reads in MiXCR, one entry per CDR3 protein. The sample contains roughly 170,000 distinct CDR3 sequences, about 9% of which appear only once. Sequencing used blood. The receptors shown here come from a woman between 18 and 30 years old with Graves' hyperthyroidism that later progressed to Graves' ophthalmopathy.

This clonotype came up many times. V is TRBV27 and J is TRBJ2-2; no definite D call. CDR3 length: 15 amino acids. Germline CDR1 reads MNHEY; CDR2 reads SMNVEV (reference sequence). Trimming removed 4 bases at V and 6 bases at J, with 15 bases between. The CDR3 DNA sequence: TGTGCCAGCAGTTGGAAGGCCTTTTCCGCCGGGGAGCTGTTTTTT. Protein sequence: CASSWKAFSAGELFF.

This clonotype has at least ten counts. This rearrangement joins TRBV7-9 to TRBJ2-5; TRBD2 matches at 12 bases. Germline CDR1 reads SEHNR; CDR2 reads FQNEAQ (reference sequence). Unmatched junction bases numbered 12, after V lost 3 bases and J lost 4 bases. The CDR3 covers 18 residues. The CDR3 reads CASSFSTTSGSFRETQYF. DNA for the CDR3: TGTGCCAGCAGCTTCTCCACGACTAGCGGGAGTTTTAGAGAGACCCAGTACTTC.

CDR3 DNA: TGTGCCAGCAGACTCGAGGGGGCGGGCGGCTACACCTTC. Amino acid sequence: CASRLEGAGGYTF. This chain connects TRBV6-1 to TRBJ1-2; 7 nucleotides match TRBD1. Germline V lookup: CDR1 MNHNS, CDR2 SASEGT. There are 13 residues in the CDR3. The ends lost 6 bases at V and 8 bases at J; junction bases unmatched: 9.

This clonotype was picked up many times. The V call is TRBV19, the J call TRBJ1-1; tentatively, D is TRBD1 (5 bases). The CDR3 sequence is 14 residues long. Between the trimmed V and J ends, which lost 4 bases and 6 bases, there was a span of 15 bases. Per germline, CDR1 LNHDA and CDR2 SQIVND (reference sequence). CDR3 protein: CASSTTTRGAEAFF. The DNA for the CDR3 is TGTGCCAGTAGTACGACCACCCGGGGCGCTGAAGCTTTCTTT. Full variable domain (missing parts from reference TRBV19 and TRBJ1-1): DGGITQSPKYLFRKEGQNVTLSCEQNLNHDAMYWYRQDPGQGLRLIYYSQIVNDFQKGDIAEGYSVSREKKESFPLTVTSAQKNPTAFYLCASSTTTRGAEAFFGQGTRLTVV.

This clonotype was recorded a few times. The rearrangement links TRBV19 to TRBJ1-2; 7 bases map to TRBD1. The ends lost 4 bases at V and 2 bases at J; junction bases unmatched: 7. This CDR3 region has 15 residues. The germline V gene encodes CDR1 LNHDA and CDR2 SQIVND (reference sequence). CDR3 region: CASSRDSSSNYGYTF. The CDR3 region has the DNA TGTGCCAGTAGTAGGGACAGCTCATCAAACTATGGCTACACCTTC.

The table lists this clonotype with many counts. CDR3 sequence: CASSKMNTEAFF. DNA for the CDR3: TGTGCCAGCAGTAAGATGAACACTGAAGCTTTCTTT. V usage is TRBV6-1 and J usage is TRBJ1-1; D not certain. In germline, CDR1 is MNHNS, CDR2 SASEGT. The CDR3 sequence is 12 residues long. Trimming stripped 5 bases from V and 0 bases from J, with 4 bases between.